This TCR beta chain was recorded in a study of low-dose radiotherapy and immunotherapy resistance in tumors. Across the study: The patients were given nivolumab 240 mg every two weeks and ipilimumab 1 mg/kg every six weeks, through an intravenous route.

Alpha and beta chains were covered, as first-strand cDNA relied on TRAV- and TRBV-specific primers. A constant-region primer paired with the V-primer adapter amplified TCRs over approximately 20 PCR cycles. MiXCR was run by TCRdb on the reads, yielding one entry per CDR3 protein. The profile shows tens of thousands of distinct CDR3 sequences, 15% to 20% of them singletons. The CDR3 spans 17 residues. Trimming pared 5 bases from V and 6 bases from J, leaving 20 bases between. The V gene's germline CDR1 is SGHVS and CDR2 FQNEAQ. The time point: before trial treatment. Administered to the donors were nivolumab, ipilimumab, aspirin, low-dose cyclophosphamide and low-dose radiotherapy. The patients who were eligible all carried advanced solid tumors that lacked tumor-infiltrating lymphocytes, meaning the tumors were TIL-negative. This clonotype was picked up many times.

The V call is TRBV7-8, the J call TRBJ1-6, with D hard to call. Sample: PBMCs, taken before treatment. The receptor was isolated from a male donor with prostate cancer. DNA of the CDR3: TGTGCCAGCAGCCCTAAAGCCCTTCTCTCTACTAATTCACCCCTCCACTTT. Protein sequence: CASSPKALLSTNSPLHF.